These 27 T cell receptor beta chains originate from one sample sequenced in a study of blood T cell repertoires in COVID-19. Libraries were prepared by immunoSEQ multiplex PCR; TCRdb keeps only in-frame clonotypes and omits some of them. The repertoire holds 85,000 to 130,000 clones, with roughly 90% as singletons. Sequences were obtained from peripheral blood. The receptor set was obtained from an older woman with acute or convalescent COVID-19.

The V and J genes are TRBV30 and TRBJ1-4, with 10 positions matching TRBD1. The CDR3 length is 14 residues. Germline lookup yields CDR1 GTSNPN and CDR2 SVGIG (reference sequence). The trim removed 3 bases at V and 5 bases at J, leaving 3 bases unmatched. CDR3 nucleotide sequence: TGTGCCTGGAGCGACAGGGGGCTGAATGAAAAACTGTTTTTT. Protein: CAWSDRGLNEKLFF.

The genes are TRBV6-6 and TRBJ1-2; a possible D gene is TRBD1 (6 bases). This CDR3 region has 12 residues. Trimming shortened V by 6 bases and J by 13 bases, and 18 bases separated the two germline ends. Germline V gives CDR1 MNHNY, CDR2 SVGAGI (reference sequence). CDR3 sequence: CASSDRNHWGTF. CDR3 sequence (DNA): TGTGCCAGCAGCGACAGGAACCACTGGGGCACCTTC.

The chain carries TRBV19 and TRBJ2-2; possible D gene TRBD1, 5 bases. Germline V gene data show CDR1 as LNHDA and CDR2 as SQIVND (reference sequence). Trimming stripped 6 bases from V and 2 bases from J, with 10 bases between. The CDR3 is 14 residues long. The DNA of the CDR3 is TGTGCCAGTAGCCCTGGACACAACACCGGGGAGCTGTTTTTT. Amino acid sequence: CASSPGHNTGELFF.

V and J are TRBV7-2 and TRBJ1-4, with a possible D match to TRBD1 (6 bases). CDR3 size: 15 residues. CDR1 is SGHTA and CDR2 is FQGNSA in the germline V gene. Trimming removed 0 bases at V and 4 bases at J, with 9 bases between. CDR3 coding DNA: TGTGCCAGCAGCTTAGCGGCAGGGGTTAATGAAAAACTGTTTTTT. It encodes CASSLAAGVNEKLFF.

This chain joins TRBV18 and TRBJ2-5; 8 bases agree with TRBD1. V dropped 3 bases and J dropped 4; count of bases not matched to a gene: 4. Germline CDR1 and CDR2: KGHSH and LQKENI. This CDR3 contains 14 residues. The CDR3 coding sequence is TGTGCCAGCTCACCTCCGACAGGGGTAGAGACCCAGTACTTC. Protein: CASSPPTGVETQYF.

The chain uses TRBV19 and TRBJ2-5; D might be TRBD1 (6 bases). The germline CDR1 and CDR2 sequences are LNHDA and SQIVND (reference sequence). Trimming took 6 bases from V and 4 from J, leaving 12 bases between them. This CDR3 is built from 13 residues. CDR3 loop: CASSETGTETQYF. Here the CDR3 DNA reads TGTGCCAGTAGCGAGACAGGCACAGAGACCCAGTACTTC.

This clone was observed a few times. The rearrangement links TRBV7-6 to TRBJ1-3; a weak D match, TRBD1 (6 bases). CDR1 is SGHVS, CDR2 FNYEAQ, per germline. The CDR3 is made up of 18 amino acids. V lost 0 bases and J 0 bases, leaving 15 bases between the germline ends. In DNA form, the CDR3 reads TGTGCCAGCAGCTTAGCGCCCCCGGGACAACTCTCTGGAAACACCATATATTTT. Translated, it gives CASSLAPPGQLSGNTIYF.

V usage is TRBV19 and J usage is TRBJ1-6, with 9 nucleotides matching TRBD1. The length of the CDR3 is 16 residues. The germline V gene encodes CDR1 LNHDA and CDR2 SQIVND (reference sequence). With 5 bases clipped from V and 8 bases from J, the junction kept 10 bases outside the gene matches. The CDR3 region is CASSGRDRVGYSPLHF. The CDR3 bases are TGTGCCAGTAGTGGCCGGGACAGGGTGGGATATTCACCCCTCCACTTT.

V and J are TRBV30 and TRBJ1-6; D gene unclear. This CDR3 is 12 amino acids long. The V gene's germline CDR1 is GTSNPN and CDR2 SVGIG (reference sequence). Trimming cost V 0 bases and J 11 bases, with 8 bases left between them. As DNA, the CDR3 is TGTGCCTGGAGTGTTACGGTTCCACCCCTCCACTTT. Protein sequence: CAWSVTVPPLHF.

The rearrangement links TRBV9 to TRBJ1-2, with 7 bases that match TRBD1. In germline, CDR1 is SGDLS, CDR2 YYNGEE. The CDR3 extends over 16 amino acids. V lost 2 bases to trimming and J lost 0 bases; unmatched junction nucleotides: 7. In nucleotides, the CDR3 is TGTGCCAGCAGCGTTTTCGACAGGGAATCTAACTATGGCTACACCTTC. Translating it yields CASSVFDRESNYGYTF.

The chain is built from TRBV14 and TRBJ1-1, with TRBD1 matching over 7 bases. The germline CDR1 and CDR2 sequences are SGHDN and FVKESK. The CDR3 length is 15 residues. The J segment lost 4 bases and the V segment lost 2 bases, leaving 7 bases of the junction unmatched. The CDR3 spells CASSQPRQGFTEAFF. In DNA, the CDR3 is TGTGCCAGCAGCCAACCAAGACAGGGATTCACTGAAGCTTTCTTT.

The genes are TRBV10-1 and TRBJ1-1; D gene ambiguous. Germline lookup yields CDR1 WNHNN and CDR2 SYGVQD (reference sequence). The CDR3 is 13 residues long. Trimming shortened V by 3 bases and J by 4 bases, and 9 bases separated the two germline ends. The CDR3 sequence: CASSEDFGTEAFF. The CDR3 DNA reads TGCGCCAGCAGTGAAGATTTCGGCACTGAAGCTTTCTTT.

J is TRBJ1-1 and V is TRBV14; D unclear. CDR1 and CDR2 (germline): SGHDN, FVKESK. V was shortened by 4 bases and J by 1 base, with 10 bases between the two germline ends. This CDR3 contains 14 residues. The CDR3 here is CASSPWAGNTEAFF. The CDR3 DNA sequence: TGTGCCAGCAGCCCCTGGGCAGGGAACACTGAAGCTTTCTTT.

The CDR3 sequence: CASSPEDRAAYEQYF. The CDR3 nucleotides are TGTGCCAGCTCACCAGAAGACAGGGCCGCCTACGAGCAGTACTTC. The chain employs TRBV18 and TRBJ2-7; 7 positions match TRBD1. The CDR3 loop spans 15 amino acids. Unmatched junction bases numbered 6, after V lost 2 bases and J lost 2 bases. CDR1 is KGHSH, CDR2 LQKENI, per germline.

The CDR3 nucleotides are TGTGCCAGCAGCCGGGAAAGTAACTCTGGAAACACCATATATTTT. Its translation is CASSRESNSGNTIYF. The chain employs TRBV6-5 and TRBJ1-3; D is unresolved. The germline gives CDR1 MNHEY, CDR2 SVGAGI. The CDR3 extends over 15 amino acids. Trimming shortened V by 6 bases and J by 0 bases, and 12 bases separated the two germline ends.

The V call is TRBV25-1, the J call TRBJ1-3; the D gene is possibly TRBD1 (6 bases). The CDR3 is made up of 15 amino acids. From germline, CDR1 is MGHDK and CDR2 SYGVNS. Trimming stripped 3 bases from V and 4 bases from J, with 13 bases between. CDR3 DNA: TGTGCCAGCAGTGACGAACAGGGCAACGGAAACACCATATATTTT. Its protein is CASSDEQGNGNTIYF.

This chain connects TRBV7-8 to TRBJ1-2; maybe TRBD1 (6 bases). From germline, CDR1 is SGHVS and CDR2 FQNEAQ. Trimming took 5 bases from V and 8 from J, leaving 21 bases between them. This CDR3 region has 15 residues. The CDR3, as DNA: TGTGCCAGCAGCCCGCCAGGGGTCTATCATCTAGGCTACACCTTC. It encodes CASSPPGVYHLGYTF.

The V call is TRBV19, the J call TRBJ1-2; 10 nucleotides agree with TRBD1. Per the germline V gene, CDR1 is LNHDA and CDR2 is SQIVND (reference sequence). With V trimmed by 9 bases and J by 2 bases, 6 bases remained unmatched. The CDR3 extends over 14 amino acids. The CDR3 is CASNRDRGNYGYTF. The CDR3 DNA reads as TGTGCCAGCAACCGGGACAGGGGAAACTATGGCTACACCTTC.

Here the CDR3 reads CASNSGMYNEQFF. The CDR3 DNA reads as TGCGCCAGCAATAGCGGGATGTACAATGAGCAGTTCTTC. The V gene is TRBV5-1, the J gene TRBJ2-1; 8 nucleotides align to TRBD2. Germline values: CDR1 SGHRS, CDR2 YFSETQ. J lost 4 bases, V lost 6 bases, and 3 bases had no gene match. The CDR3 spans 13 residues.

The rearrangement joins TRBV9 to TRBJ1-2, with unresolved D. The CDR3 is 15 residues long. Trimming took 2 bases from V and 7 from J, leaving 18 bases between them. The germline V gene has CDR1 SGDLS and CDR2 YYNGEE. The CDR3 here is CASSVGGPSVGGYTF. The CDR3 DNA follows: TGTGCCAGCAGCGTCGGAGGCCCCAGTGTCGGTGGCTACACCTTC.

This sequence joins TRBV7-8 and TRBJ1-4; 9 bases align to TRBD1. With V trimmed by 2 bases and J by 7 bases, 5 bases remained unmatched. The CDR3 runs to 15 residues. The germline CDR1 and CDR2 sequences are SGHVS and FQNEAQ. The CDR3 nucleotides are TGTGCCAGCAGCTTAATAACAGGGGGCTTTGAAAAACTGTTTTTT. Protein sequence: CASSLITGGFEKLFF.

This chain links TRBV27 with TRBJ1-2; 8 bases are shared with TRBD1. Germline CDR1 reads MNHEY; CDR2 reads SMNVEV (reference sequence). The CDR3 extends over 18 amino acids. The junction had 12 bases not matched to a gene; V was cut back by 2 bases and J by 1 base. CDR3 in amino acids: CASSLAARQGARNYGYTF. The CDR3 nucleotides read TGTGCCAGCAGTTTAGCCGCGCGGCAGGGGGCGCGTAACTATGGCTACACCTTC.

This sequence joins TRBV6-5 and TRBJ1-2; TRBD1 is a possible D gene (5 bases). The V end lost 2 bases, the J end lost 8 bases, and 12 bases lay between the germline ends. The CDR3 covers 13 residues. From germline, CDR1 is MNHEY and CDR2 SVGAGI. CDR3 sequence: CASSYAGPRGYTF. The DNA of the CDR3 is TGTGCCAGCAGTTACGCAGGGCCAAGGGGCTACACCTTC.

This clone came up a few times. V usage is TRBV18 and J usage is TRBJ1-5; possibly TRBD1 for D (5 bases). Trimming cost V 3 bases and J 7 bases, with 13 bases left between them. The CDR3 contains 14 residues. The germline gives CDR1 KGHSH, CDR2 LQKENI. Here the CDR3 DNA reads TGTGCCAGCTCACCGATGGGCCAGGGACAGCCCCAGCATTTT. Translation: CASSPMGQGQPQHF.

CDR3 nucleotides: TGCAGCGTTGCGCGGGACTCCTACGAGCAGTACTTC. Encoded protein: CSVARDSYEQYF. V is TRBV29-1 and J is TRBJ2-7; perhaps TRBD2 as D (6 bases). Trimming took 4 bases from V and 0 from J, leaving 7 bases between them. This CDR3 has 12 residues. The germline V gene has CDR1 SQVTM and CDR2 ANQGSEA.

CDR3 bases: TGTGCCAGCAGCGGGGTCTCTAAGGGGGAACTGTTTTTT. Its protein product is CASSGVSKGELFF. The rearrangement uses TRBV9 and TRBJ1-4; possibly TRBD1 for D (6 bases). Germline V gene data show CDR1 as SGDLS and CDR2 as YYNGEE. This CDR3 comprises 13 residues. V dropped 3 bases and J dropped 12 bases, with 15 bases sitting between them. Supplemented by reference TRBV9 and TRBJ1-4, the full variable domain reads DSGVTQTPKHLITATGQRVTLRCSPRSGDLSVYWYQQSLDQGLQFLIQYYNGEERAKGNILERFSAQQFPDLHSELNLSSLELGDSALYFCASSGVSKGELFFGSGTQLSVL.

This sequence joins TRBV2 and TRBJ2-1; 9 bases match TRBD2. Germline CDR1 SNHLY, CDR2 FYNNEI. Trimming removed 4 bases from V and 5 bases from J; junction bases left unmatched: 9. The CDR3 loop spans 16 amino acids. The DNA of the CDR3 is TGTGCCAGCAGTGGGTCTAGCGGGGCAAGGGACAATGAGCAGTTCTTC. Translating gives CASSGSSGARDNEQFF.